The subject of this entry is one TCR beta chain. Those patients who had chemo-refractory metastatic non-small-cell lung cancer were given focal radiation along with CTLA-4 blockade through ipilimumab. This sample is drawn from a study of radiotherapy plus CTLA-4 blockade in lung cancer. Generated by immunoSEQ multiplex PCR, the TCRdb table keeps only in-frame clones and is missing some. The data hold 100,000 to 150,000 clones, with 78% observed a single time. CDR1 SGDLS and CDR2 YYNGEE come from the germline V gene. The CDR3 totals 16 residues. V lost 0 bases and J lost 2, with 12 bases in between. The sequence was collected from a human donor with non-small cell lung cancer who had a partial response to radiotherapy plus ipilimumab. Sequences were derived from peripheral blood, sampled from a patient treated with radiotherapy plus ipilimumab. This rearrangement joins TRBV9 to TRBJ2-1; possibly TRBD2 for D (5 bases). The CDR3 DNA reads as TGTGCCAGCAGCGTAGGAGGGAGAGGCCCCTACAATGAGCAGTTCTTC. This translates into CASSVGGRGPYNEQFF.